The clone carrying this T cell receptor (beta chain) was counted between two and nine times. The antigen remains undetermined. The sample holds other DNA sequences that translate to the same CDR3. Germline V gene lookup returns CDR1 SGHTA and CDR2 FQGNSA. The CDR3 contains 18 residues. With V trimmed by 0 bases and J by 2 bases, 6 bases remained unmatched. The entry originates in a study of cytomegalovirus exposure and HLA in healthy donors. The study, taken as a whole, reports: Researchers reported from a later analysis that most CMV-associated TCR beta chains appeared HLA-restricted.

CMV serostatus data were not documented for this donor. A multiplex PCR was run with 60 Vbeta primers and 13 Jbeta primers. Sequencing used immunoSEQ multiplex PCR; TCRdb keeps in-frame clones, though not all of them. The sample has more than 90,000 clones, under 80% seen once. This receptor was taken from a human donor in good health. The rearrangement links TRBV7-2 to TRBJ2-6; 8 bases are a match to TRBD1. Sequencing input: PBMCs. CDR3 DNA: TGTGCCAGCAGCTTAGCGCCAGGGGGCGCGACTGGGGCCAACGTCCTGACTTTC. It codes for CASSLAPGGATGANVLTF.